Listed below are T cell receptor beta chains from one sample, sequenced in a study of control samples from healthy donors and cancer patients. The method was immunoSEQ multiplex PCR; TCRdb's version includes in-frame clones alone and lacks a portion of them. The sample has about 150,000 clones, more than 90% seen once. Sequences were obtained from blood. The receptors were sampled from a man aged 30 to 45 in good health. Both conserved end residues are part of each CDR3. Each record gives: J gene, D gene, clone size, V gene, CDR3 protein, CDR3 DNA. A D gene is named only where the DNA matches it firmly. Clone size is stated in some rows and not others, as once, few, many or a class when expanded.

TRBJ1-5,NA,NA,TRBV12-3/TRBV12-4,CASSGQNNQPQHF,TGTGCCAGCAGTGGACAGAATAATCAGCCCCAGCATTTT
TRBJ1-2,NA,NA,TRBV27,CASSLSRPGAGYGYTF,TGTGCCAGCAGTTTAAGTCGCCCGGGGGCCGGCTATGGCTACACCTTC
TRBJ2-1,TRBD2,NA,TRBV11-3,CASSFVAGAYNEQFF,TGTGCCAGCAGCTTTGTAGCGGGGGCCTACAATGAGCAGTTCTTC
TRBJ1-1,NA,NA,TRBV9,CASSLAGGRTEAFF,TGTGCCAGCAGCCTCGCTGGGGGCCGGACTGAAGCTTTCTTT
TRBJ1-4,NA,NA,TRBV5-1,CASSPGTSLANEKLFF,TGCGCCAGCAGCCCCGGGACGTCTCTGGCCAATGAAAAACTGTTTTTT
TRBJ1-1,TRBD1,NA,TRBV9,CASSAYRGNTEAFF,TGTGCCAGCAGCGCCTACAGGGGGAACACTGAAGCTTTCTTT
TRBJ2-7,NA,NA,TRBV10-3,CAIRTDTRVVDEQYF,TGTGCCATCAGAACGGACACAAGGGTAGTAGACGAGCAGTACTTC
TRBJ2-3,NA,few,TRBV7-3,CASSSGQMITDTQYF,TGTGCCAGCAGCTCGGGACAAATGATAACAGATACGCAGTATTTT
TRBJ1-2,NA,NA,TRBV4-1,CASSQGGLANYGYTF,TGCGCCAGCAGCCAAGGGGGTTTAGCTAACTATGGCTACACCTTC
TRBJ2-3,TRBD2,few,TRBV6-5,CASSRDFGGDTQYF,TGTGCCAGCAGCCGGGACTTCGGGGGGGATACGCAGTATTTT
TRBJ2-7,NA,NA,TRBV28,CASSPPPPGYEQYF,TGTGCCAGCAGTCCCCCACCCCCTGGGTACGAGCAGTACTTC
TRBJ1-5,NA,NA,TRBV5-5,CASSLSMANQPQHF,TGTGCCAGCAGCTTATCAATGGCGAATCAGCCCCAGCATTTT
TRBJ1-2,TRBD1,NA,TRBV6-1,CASSEVKTGGYGYTF,TGTGCCAGCAGTGAAGTGAAGACAGGGGGCTATGGCTACACCTTC
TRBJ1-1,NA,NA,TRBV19,CASSLSAGNTEAFF,TGTGCCAGTAGTCTTTCGGCAGGAAACACTGAAGCTTTCTTT